This T cell receptor (beta chain) was obtained from a study of identical twins. Study findings and constraints: Beta out-of-frame sequences showed weaker excess sharing between twins.

Of note for this clonotype: As yet, its antigen is unknown.

From the 5' RACE reads, TCRdb called clonotypes with MiXCR, one entry per CDR3 protein. The sample includes about 790,000 distinct CDR3 sequences, around a sixth of them seen just once. Per germline, CDR1 SQVTM and CDR2 ANQGSEA. The V segment lost 3 bases and the J segment 2 bases; nucleotides outside the gene matches: 4. The CDR3 length is 15 residues. These data also featured in a second study, about T cells expressing NK-cell markers. Per that study: Underlying the TCR beta repertoires were sorted CD3+CD56+NKG2C+, CD3+CD56+NKG2C- and CD3+CD56-NKG2C+ T cells. One observes that, in several donors, these clonotypes were also the leading ones within the CD3+CD56-NKG2C+ fraction.

The sequenced material came from PBMCs. This rearrangement joins TRBV29-1 to TRBJ2-1, with 10 bases that match TRBD1. The receptor was derived from a woman between 18 and 29 years old in good health. The chain's CDR3 is CSVEGQGRAYNEQFF. DNA of the CDR3: TGCAGCGTTGAGGGACAGGGGAGGGCCTACAATGAGCAGTTCTTC.